The TCR beta chain described here comes from a study of regulatory T cells in long-lasting Graves disease. Arm-PCR of CDR3 regions and iRepertoire HTBI primers were the basis on which TCR beta libraries were built. TCRdb reprocessed the multiplex PCR reads with MiXCR, giving one entry per CDR3 protein. Of a few hundred thousand distinct CDR3 sequences listed, 14% were seen once; the top ten hold approximately 15%. Germline V lookup: CDR1 PRHDT, CDR2 FYEKMQ (reference sequence). The ends were cut back, 0 bases at V and 7 bases at J, with 10 bases in the middle. The CDR3 extends over 14 amino acids. Noted time point: newly diagnosed GD, antithyroid drugs for less than 3 months. Preparation of the TCR library used RNA extracted from PBMCs. The same sample was also studied in work on T cells in Graves' hyperthyroidism and ophthalmopathy.

Source: peripheral blood mononuclear cells (PBMCs), taken at new diagnosis, from a patient treated with antithyroid drugs. This chain links TRBV13 with TRBJ1-5, with D perhaps matching TRBD1 (5 bases). The source is a woman aged 45-59 years with Graves disease. The CDR3 region is CASSLGRGTQPQHF. The DNA of the CDR3 is TGTGCCAGCAGCTTAGGCCGAGGGACCCAGCCCCAGCATTTT.